The text below deals with one T cell receptor (beta chain). The antigen this receptor binds is unknown. Base-call qualities are not available, and no considerably larger clone is one nucleotide away. A patient counted as having stable Graves' hyperthyroidism if no progression to ophthalmopathy occurred over 18 months of follow-up. The hyperthyroidism patients were between 18 and 65 years old and newly diagnosed, with a disease duration of less than 2 months. Any patient with an uncontrolled infection, another autoimmune disease, pregnancy or lactation was excluded. Diagnoses were established on the basis of clinical symptoms, serum thyroxine and TRAb, thyroid ultrasound, and orbital computed tomography. PBMCs were isolated from about 10 ml of fresh peripheral blood by Ficoll-Paque density gradient centrifugation. Trizol reagent was used to extract total RNA, and RNA quality was then checked on an Agilent 2100 Bioanalyzer.

V gives up 1 base and J gives up 5 bases, and the segment between their germline ends measures 11 bases. The germline V gene (reference sequence) yields LNHNV for CDR1 and YYDKDF for CDR2. The CDR3 spans 14 residues, from the cysteine through the phenylalanine. Solely the CDR3 DNA is kept, with 42 bases framed from the first base. TCR beta CDR3 regions were amplified from RNA transcripts. The first round of RT-PCR for the TCR CDR3 was performed with the HTBI primer set and the Qiagen OneStep RT-PCR kit. A second multiplex PCR round built the libraries, followed by size selection and purification. Libraries were sequenced paired-end with 100 bp reads on an Illumina HiSeq2000. Regarding the original processing steps: Raw data were processed with SOAPnuke, discarding reads with adapters, uncalled bases, mean Phred below 15, or no exact constant-primer or identifier match. High-quality paired reads were merged using COPE v1.2.5, and each unique nucleotide sequence was defined as a clonotype. MiTCR v1.1 was used to align clonotypes to the IMGT TRBV, TRBD and TRBJ reference segments. The analysis included only V-J combinations with a frequency above 0.0001, which together covered roughly 99% of the repertoires. A TCS score was defined as the ratio between F50 (clonal expansion) and ExV (chaos), using BLOSUM62-based TCRdist between CDR3 peptides within each V-J. Welch's t-statistics and random forest reduced some 510 V-J features to 13, which were used in a naive Bayes classifier (R e1071). The similarity between thyroid and blood repertoires was quantified using the Morisita-Horn index. The public reads were run again by TCRdb, first through fastp at Q25 and then through MiXCR, and only productive beta chains were kept. Here each entry gathers all rows of one CDR3 protein and keeps the most common genes and DNA. In this record, the V and J calls reflect TCRdb's handling and not the investigators' own analysis. In this sample the table shows 700,000 to 950,000 distinct CDR3 sequences, roughly a third of which occur a single time. The ten largest clonotypes hold around 30% of the sample.

This entry comes from a study of T cells in Graves' hyperthyroidism and ophthalmopathy (dated by TCRdb to the late 2010s). About the full investigation: Peripheral blood samples were taken at initial diagnosis, before any treatment was given. A discovery cohort of about 96 patients, 43 with Graves' ophthalmopathy and 55 to 65 with stable Graves' hyperthyroidism, was used to find distinguishing TCR V-J signatures. Whether ophthalmopathy could be predicted prospectively was tested in an independent validation cohort made up of under 20 hyperthyroidism patients plus 17 patients who later progressed to ophthalmopathy. For training and testing, the 95 to 100 patients in the discovery cohort were randomly divided in a 7:3 ratio. The study also compared thyroid tissue and blood T-cell repertoires from about six Graves' hyperthyroidism patients. Following sampling, methimazole starting at 30 mg daily was given to hyperthyroidism patients, and high-dose intravenous methylprednisolone was given to ophthalmopathy patients. The paper describes TCR Vbeta CDR3 sequencing of 130 to 150 peripheral blood samples, made up of 43 ophthalmopathy patients, around 73 hyperthyroidism patients and 17 progressor patients.

The paper's findings and limits, for the study overall: Blood samples also contained most of the expanded thyroid clonotypes (frequency above 0.001), which suggests that blood repertoires may reflect thyroid immune responses. During validation, the model predicted progression to ophthalmopathy a median of about 5.9 months ahead of onset, with 70.59% sensitivity and roughly 75% specificity. Sample size was not statistically predetermined, and blinding of investigators to group allocation was not performed. Ophthalmopathy was separated from stable hyperthyroidism by a 13 V-J signature model, with over 85% sensitivity and roughly 81% specificity obtained in cross-validation and 80%/75% obtained in testing.

This receptor chain uses TRBV15 and TRBJ1-2; 6 matching bases give a weak D call of TRBD1. Specimen: blood. The receptor was derived from a woman aged 40 to 50 with Graves' hyperthyroidism. The DNA sequence is TGTGCCACCAGCAGAGTATCGGGACATTATGGCTACACCTTC. This codes for CATSRVSGHYGYTF.